The source of this TCR beta chain is a study of shared clonotypes between healthy human individuals. This CDR3 comprises 13 residues. The J segment lost 4 bases and the V segment lost 4 bases, leaving 3 bases of the junction unmatched. Germline loops: CDR1 SGHVS, CDR2 FQNEAQ. This clone is a singleton in its sample. Profiling relied on immunoSEQ multiplex PCR, and the TCRdb table lists in-frame clones only, not all of them. The data show 500,000 to 550,000 clones, approximately 95% seen once. This TCR came from a woman aged 25 to 39 in good health. Material for sequencing was naive CD4+ T cells sorted from blood. The subset: CD45RA+ positively selected. The chain uses TRBV7-8 and TRBJ1-1, with 7 bases identical to TRBD1. The CDR3 coding sequence is TGTGCCAGCAGCTCGACAGGGATCACTGAAGCTTTCTTT. This encodes CASSSTGITEAFF.